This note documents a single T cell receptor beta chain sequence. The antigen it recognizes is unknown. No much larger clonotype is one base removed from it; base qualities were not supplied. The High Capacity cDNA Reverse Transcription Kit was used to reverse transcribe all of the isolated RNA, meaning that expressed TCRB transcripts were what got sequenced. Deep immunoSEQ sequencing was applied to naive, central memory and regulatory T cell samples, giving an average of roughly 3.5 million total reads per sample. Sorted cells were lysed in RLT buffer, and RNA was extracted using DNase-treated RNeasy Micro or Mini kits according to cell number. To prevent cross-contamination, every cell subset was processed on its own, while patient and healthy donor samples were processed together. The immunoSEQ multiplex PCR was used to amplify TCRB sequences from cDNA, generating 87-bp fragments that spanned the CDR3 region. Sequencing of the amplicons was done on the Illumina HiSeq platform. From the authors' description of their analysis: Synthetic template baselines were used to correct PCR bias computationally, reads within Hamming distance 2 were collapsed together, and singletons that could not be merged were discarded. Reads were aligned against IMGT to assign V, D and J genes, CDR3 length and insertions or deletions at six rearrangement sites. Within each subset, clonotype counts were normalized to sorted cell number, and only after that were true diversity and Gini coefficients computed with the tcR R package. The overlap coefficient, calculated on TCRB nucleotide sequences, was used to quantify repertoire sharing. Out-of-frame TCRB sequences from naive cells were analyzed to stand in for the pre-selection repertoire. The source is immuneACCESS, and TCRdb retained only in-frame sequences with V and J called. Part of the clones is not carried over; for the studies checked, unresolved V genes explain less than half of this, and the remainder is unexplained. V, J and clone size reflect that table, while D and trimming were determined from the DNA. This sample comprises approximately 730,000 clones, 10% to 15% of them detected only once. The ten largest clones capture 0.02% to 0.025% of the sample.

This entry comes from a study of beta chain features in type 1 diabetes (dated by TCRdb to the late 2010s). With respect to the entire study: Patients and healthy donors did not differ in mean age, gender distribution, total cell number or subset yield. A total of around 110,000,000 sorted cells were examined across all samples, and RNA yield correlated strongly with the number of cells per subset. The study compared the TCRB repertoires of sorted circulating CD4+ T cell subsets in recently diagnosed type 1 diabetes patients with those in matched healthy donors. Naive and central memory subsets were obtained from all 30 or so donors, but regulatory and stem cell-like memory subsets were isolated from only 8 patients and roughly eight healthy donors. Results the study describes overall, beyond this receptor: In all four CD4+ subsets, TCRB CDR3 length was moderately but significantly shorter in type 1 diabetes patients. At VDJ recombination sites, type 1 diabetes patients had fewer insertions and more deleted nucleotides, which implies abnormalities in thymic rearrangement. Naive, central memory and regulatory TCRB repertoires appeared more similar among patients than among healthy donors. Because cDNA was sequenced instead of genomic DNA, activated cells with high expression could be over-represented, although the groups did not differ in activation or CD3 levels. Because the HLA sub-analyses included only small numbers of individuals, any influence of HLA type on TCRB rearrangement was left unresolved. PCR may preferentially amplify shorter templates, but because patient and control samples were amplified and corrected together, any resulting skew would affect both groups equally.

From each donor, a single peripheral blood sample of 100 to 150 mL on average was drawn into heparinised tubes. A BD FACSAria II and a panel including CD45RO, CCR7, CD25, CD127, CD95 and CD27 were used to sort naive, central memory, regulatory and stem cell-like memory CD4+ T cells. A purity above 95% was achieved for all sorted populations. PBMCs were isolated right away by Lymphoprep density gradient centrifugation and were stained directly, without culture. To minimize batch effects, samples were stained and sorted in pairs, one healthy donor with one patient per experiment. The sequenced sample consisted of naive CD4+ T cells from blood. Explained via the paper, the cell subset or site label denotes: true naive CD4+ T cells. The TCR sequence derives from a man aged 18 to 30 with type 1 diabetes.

The CDR3 protein sequence reads: CASSVEGSRQPQHF. The nucleotides are TGTGCCAGCAGCGTGGAAGGGTCTCGTCAGCCCCAGCATTTT. This chain is built from TRBV9 and TRBJ1-5; no D gene can be assigned with confidence. For CDR1 and CDR2, the germline V gene lists SGDLS and YYNGEE. V loses 2 bases, J loses 6 bases, and the germline ends lie 12 bases apart. The CDR3 starts with the cysteine, ends with the phenylalanine, and has 14 residues. The kept DNA is CDR3 alone, 42 bases in frame from the first base.